This T cell receptor beta chain is from a study of shared clonotypes between healthy human individuals. Study overall: Samples came from a couple of female and a few male donors aged 18 to 49. Study conclusions and caveats: Specimens sampled were limited to blood, with tissue repertoires likely differing.

J gave up 4 bases and V 7 bases, and 7 bases lay outside the gene matches. Germline V gene data show CDR1 as LNHDA and CDR2 as SQIVND (reference sequence). CDR3 length: 14 amino acids. From CD4+ cells came CD45RA+ naive and CD45RA-negative memory subsets. Comments on this clone: Antigen unknown.

In the study's own analysis: Quality scores were absent from the junction-only immunoSEQ sequences, so filtering differed. Sequencing used immunoSEQ multiplex PCR; TCRdb keeps in-frame clones, though not all of them. The V and J calls and the clone size are those of that table, but D and trimming were determined from the DNA. The sample consists of about 2.3 million clones, 85% to 95% of them appearing once. The rearrangement uses TRBV19 and TRBJ1-2; 9 bases fit TRBD1. Sequences were obtained from naive CD4+ T cells from PBMCs. The subset: CD45RA+ positively selected. The sequence derives from a man aged 18 to 29 in good health. Some clones in this sample may be carry-over from other donors' samples. For the CDR3, the DNA is TGTGCCAGTAATAACAGGGGGCGATCCTATGGCTACACCTTC. This translates into CASNNRGRSYGYTF. Filled out from reference TRBV19 and TRBJ1-2, the complete variable domain reads DGGITQSPKYLFRKEGQNVTLSCEQNLNHDAMYWYRQDPGQGLRLIYYSQIVNDFQKGDIAEGYSVSREKKESFPLTVTSAQKNPTAFYLCASNNRGRSYGYTFGSGTRLTVV.